A selection of T cell receptor beta chains follows, all from one sample in a study of shared clonotypes between healthy human individuals. Profiled with immunoSEQ multiplex PCR; TCRdb holds only in-frame clones, not every one. The repertoire holds 2 million to 2.5 million clones, with approximately 94% as singletons. The sequencing sample was made of naive CD4+ T cells sorted from blood. The receptor source for this set is a man aged 18 to 29 in good health. The CDR3 runs from the conserved cysteine through the conserved F or W. D genes are given only for firm matches.

V gene | D gene | CDR3 protein
TRBV7-2 | - | CASSPSGTGWDEQYF
TRBV4-1 | - | CASSQGIDRTYEQYF
TRBV5-1 | - | CASSLGQVSTDTQYF
TRBV20-1 | - | CSARQGTEAFF
TRBV11-3 | - | CASSLNRANTEAFF
TRBV7-9 | - | CASGAEENSPLHF
TRBV5-4 | - | CASSLALGTNEKLFF
TRBV30 | - | CAWNRGGREAFF
TRBV4-3 | TRBD2 | CASSPTGTSDAYNEQFF
TRBV5-4 | TRBD1 | CASSVRDRVPETQYF
TRBV6-5 | TRBD1 | CASRQTGGSYEQYF
TRBV11-3 | TRBD1 | CASSISGTEETQYF
TRBV7-9 | - | CASSSEFNEKLFF
TRBV28 | TRBD1 | CASRRQGEGNYGYTF
TRBV30 | TRBD2 | CAWSVLRTSGRAFGTGELFF
TRBV7-9 | - | CASSLGLRGVPYEQYF
TRBV30 | - | CAWTGTRGYTF
TRBV6-1 | - | CASSSNNRDQPQHF
TRBV2 | TRBD1 | CASSATGGARSPLHF
TRBV27 | - | CASSPRPSSYEQYF
TRBV30 | - | CAQTRGGGSEKLFF
TRBV4-1 | TRBD1 | CASSLLLAGGVLETQYF
TRBV6-5 | TRBD1 | CASSYRHRGYEQFF
TRBV6-5 | TRBD1 | CASRLQGRYGYTF
TRBV6-6 | - | CASRPFLSPLHF
TRBV18 | - | CASSPNLEINSPLHF
TRBV6-5 | - | CASSRDSLSTDTQYF
TRBV29-1 | - | CSVENLREGVYGYTF
TRBV27 | - | CASSSVGHSTGTQYF
TRBV6-5 | - | CASSYKGLGANVLTF
TRBV19 | TRBD1 | CASSSGTVTQPQHF
TRBV29-1 | TRBD2 | CSAPRAGGSTDTQYF
TRBV6-5 | TRBD2 | CASSSSGGRHEQYF